The source of this T cell receptor (beta chain) is a study of PD-1 blockade in classical Hodgkin lymphoma. Study outcomes and limitations: The authors excluded patients who started nivolumab under 1 year after ASCT. Complete responders had baseline diversity similar to newly diagnosed patients.

In every patient, relapse followed autologous stem cell transplantation, while exposure to brentuximab vedotin differed. Assay: immunoSEQ multiplex PCR; the TCRdb copy retains only in-frame clones and omits some. The sample has approximately 99,000 clones, 80% to 90% seen once. The germline V gene encodes CDR1 SGHVS and CDR2 FQNEAQ. Trimming took 1 base from V and 5 from J, leaving 8 bases between them. The CDR3 is made up of 13 amino acids. As regards this clone: Antigen: not known.

The source of this sequence is a human donor with classical Hodgkin lymphoma. Sample: peripheral blood mononuclear cells (PBMCs), taken before the second cycle of nivolumab. The gene calls are TRBV7-8 and TRBJ1-2; D might be TRBD1 (6 bases). This CDR3 is CASSLVGGYGYTF. Written as DNA, the CDR3 is TGTGCCAGCAGCTTAGTAGGGGGTTATGGCTACACCTTC.